This T cell receptor (beta chain) was obtained from a study of T cells in localized non-small cell lung cancer. Sequencing was performed with immunoSEQ multiplex PCR; in TCRdb, only in-frame clones are kept and a portion is missing. Of 3,300 or so clones in the sample, approximately 25% were seen once. In germline, CDR1 is SGHNT, CDR2 YENEEA. V shed 5 bases, J shed 5 bases, and the junction held 6 bases outside the gene matches. This CDR3 has 14 residues. This clone qualifies as medium-sized. This chain links TRBV11-3 with TRBJ2-1; 7 bases match TRBD2. The source material was lung tumor tissue, sampled before any cancer treatment. This TCR was recovered from a man aged 40-75 years with stage II squamous cell lung carcinoma. Here the CDR3 reads CASSGAGSDNEQFF. The CDR3 DNA reads TGTGCCAGCAGCGGAGCGGGAAGCGACAATGAGCAGTTCTTC.